Presented here are 21 T cell receptor beta chains from one specimen sequenced in a study of cytomegalovirus exposure and HLA in healthy donors. The PCR was carried out with 60 Vbeta primers and 13 Jbeta primers. Only in-frame clones appear in the TCRdb table, and some are missing; sequencing was by immunoSEQ multiplex PCR. The sample consists of 100,000 or so clones, about 77% of them appearing once. The sequencing sample was made of PBMCs. These receptors were obtained from a middle-aged woman in good health and CMV-seronegative.

The V gene is TRBV5-1, the J gene TRBJ2-7, with D possibly matching TRBD1 (6 bases). Per the germline V gene, CDR1 is SGHRS and CDR2 is YFSETQ. The CDR3 is 13 residues long. Trimming left V 0 bases short and J 8 bases short, with 12 bases between. DNA of the CDR3: TGCGCCAGCAGCTTGGGCGACAGGACCCAGCAGTACTTC. This gives the protein CASSLGDRTQQYF.

In this sample, this clone turned up a few times. The same CDR3 is also encoded by other DNA sequences in this sample. This chain joins TRBV6-6 and TRBJ1-1, with D uncertain. V was pared by 2 bases and J by 7 bases, with 14 bases between. The germline V gene has CDR1 MNHNY and CDR2 SVGAGI (reference sequence). CDR3 length: 14 residues. In DNA, the CDR3 is TGTGCCAGCAGTTACGCCGACCTGGACTTTGAAGCTTTCTTT. Residues: CASSYADLDFEAFF.

The CDR3 region has the DNA TGCGCCAGCAGCCGTGGGCCGACAGTCACTAACTATGGCTACACCTTC. Protein product: CASSRGPTVTNYGYTF. This chain connects TRBV4-1 to TRBJ1-2; weak D call: TRBD1 (5 bases). Germline CDR1 reads MGHRA; CDR2 reads YSYEKL. The V end was cut by 4 bases, the J end by 0 bases, with 15 bases between. This CDR3 has 16 residues.

This sequence joins TRBV5-1 and TRBJ2-3; tentative D call: TRBD2 (6 bases). Trimming took 4 bases from V and 3 from J, leaving 12 bases between them. CDR3 length: 14 residues. Looked up from germline, CDR1 is SGHRS and CDR2 is YFSETQ. The CDR3, as DNA: TGCGCCAGCAGCCCCGCTGGGGGGACAGATACGCAGTATTTT. Translation gives CASSPAGGTDTQYF.

V is TRBV4-1 and J is TRBJ1-2; D is ambiguous. Deletions cut 0 bases from V and 10 bases from J, with 12 bases between. Germline lookup yields CDR1 MGHRA and CDR2 YSYEKL. The CDR3 has 13 residues. The CDR3 region is CASSQDRDMHYTF. CDR3 DNA sequence: TGCGCCAGCAGCCAAGATAGAGACATGCACTACACCTTC.

The genes are TRBV5-8 and TRBJ1-2; D uncertain. The CDR3 has 13 amino acids. CDR1 is SGHTS and CDR2 is YDEGEE in the germline V gene. V gave up 2 bases and J gave up 4 bases, with 9 bases separating them. The CDR3 loop reads CASSFNYFYGYTF. CDR3 nucleotides: TGTGCCAGCAGCTTTAATTATTTCTATGGCTACACCTTC.

The J gene is TRBJ2-1, the V gene TRBV30; D is unresolved. V lost 2 bases and J lost 5, with 7 bases in between. The CDR3 runs to 12 residues. Germline V lookup: CDR1 GTSNPN, CDR2 SVGIG (reference sequence). The CDR3 is CAWSPLHNEQFF. The CDR3 DNA reads as TGTGCCTGGAGTCCACTACACAATGAGCAGTTCTTC.

CDR3 in amino acids: CASGSGGVYEQYF. The CDR3, as DNA: TGTGCCAGCGGGAGCGGGGGAGTCTACGAGCAGTACTTC. This chain connects TRBV28 to TRBJ2-7; 8 nucleotides line up with TRBD2. V lost 8 bases and J lost 3; bases outside the gene matches: 6. The germline V gene encodes CDR1 MDHEN and CDR2 SYDVKM. CDR3 size: 13 residues.

The CDR3 is CAWSLRTGNQPQHF. CDR3 DNA: TGTGCCTGGAGTCTTAGGACAGGCAATCAGCCCCAGCATTTT. The V call is TRBV30, the J call TRBJ1-5, with D possibly TRBD1 on 6 matching bases. This CDR3 spans 14 amino acids. The ends were cut back, 2 bases at V and 2 bases at J, with 10 bases in the middle. Looked up from germline, CDR1 is GTSNPN and CDR2 is SVGIG (reference sequence).

This chain uses TRBV30 with TRBJ2-7, with D possibly being TRBD1 (5 bases). Looked up from germline, CDR1 is GTSNPN and CDR2 is SVGIG (reference sequence). Deletions cut 1 base from V and 3 bases from J, with 16 bases between. The CDR3 has 15 residues. The CDR3 loop reads CAWSARIGHFYEQYF. The DNA for the CDR3 is TGTGCCTGGAGTGCAAGAATAGGACACTTCTACGAGCAGTACTTC.

The V gene is TRBV7-3, the J gene TRBJ2-1; 15 bases are shared with TRBD2. Trimming took 3 bases from V and 9 from J; bases not matched to a gene: 9. CDR3 length: 17 residues. Per the germline V gene, CDR1 is SGHTA and CDR2 is FQGTGA. The CDR3 region is CASSLTGLAGGRAEQFF. The CDR3, as DNA: TGTGCCAGCAGCTTGACAGGACTAGCGGGGGGGAGGGCTGAGCAGTTCTTC.

This chain links TRBV6-1 with TRBJ2-2, with 10 positions matching TRBD1. The CDR3 consists of 14 residues. J gave up 4 bases and V 6 bases, and 2 bases lay outside the gene matches. The germline V gene has CDR1 MNHNS and CDR2 SASEGT. CDR3 nucleotides: TGTGCCAGCAGGACAGGGGGCGTCACCGGGGAGCTGTTTTTT. It encodes CASRTGGVTGELFF.

V is TRBV23-1 and J is TRBJ1-5; unclear D gene. TRBV23-1 is reported as an ORF; its role is uncertain. The CDR3 is made up of 13 amino acids. V lost 3 bases and J 7 bases, leaving 10 bases between the germline ends. The CDR3 nucleotides read TGCGCCAGCAGTCATGGAGGGAGGCAGCCCCAGCATTTT. This encodes CASSHGGRQPQHF.

The V and J genes are TRBV7-9 and TRBJ2-1, with D possibly TRBD2 on 7 matching bases. The CDR3 length is 15 residues. V lost 1 base to trimming and J lost 7 bases, with 14 bases between them. The V gene's germline CDR1 is SEHNR and CDR2 FQNEAQ (reference sequence). The CDR3 DNA reads TGTGCCAGCAGCTTAGGTGGGGGGGCCTTTAATGAGCAGTTCTTC. Amino acid sequence: CASSLGGGAFNEQFF.

This clone has only one observation. The chain couples TRBV30 to TRBJ1-2; TRBD1 might be the D (6 bases). The germline V gene encodes CDR1 GTSNPN and CDR2 SVGIG (reference sequence). The V and J ends lost 4 bases and 0 bases respectively, with 12 bases between them. The CDR3 consists of 14 residues. The CDR3, as DNA: TGTGCCTGGAACAGGGAAGAAGCTAACTATGGCTACACCTTC. Encoded protein: CAWNREEANYGYTF. Full variable domain (rest looked up from reference TRBV30 and TRBJ1-2): SQTIHQWPATLVQPVGSPLSLECTVEGTSNPNLYWYRQAAGRGLQLLFYSVGIGQISSEVPQNLSASRPQDRQFILSSKKLLLSDSGFYLCAWNREEANYGYTFGSGTRLTVV.

This clone was observed a single time. V and J are TRBV5-1 and TRBJ1-2, with 7 bases lining up with TRBD1. V shed 4 bases, J shed 0 bases, and the junction held 6 bases outside the gene matches. CDR3 length: 15 amino acids. Germline lookup yields CDR1 SGHRS and CDR2 YFSETQ. The chain's CDR3 is CASSDRAQANYGYTF. CDR3 bases: TGCGCCAGCAGCGACAGGGCGCAAGCTAACTATGGCTACACCTTC.

The J gene is TRBJ2-7, the V gene TRBV7-9; D remains ambiguous. The ends were cut back, 1 base at V and 3 bases at J, with 10 bases in the middle. CDR1 and CDR2 (germline): SEHNR, FQNEAQ (reference sequence). The CDR3 runs to 14 residues. The CDR3 nucleotides read TGTGCCAGCAGCTTAGTTCCAGGAATCTACGAGCAGTACTTC. Translation: CASSLVPGIYEQYF.

The chain links TRBV2 to TRBJ2-6, with a tentative D call TRBD2 (7 bases). Germline V lookup: CDR1 SNHLY, CDR2 FYNNEI. With 11 bases removed from V and 4 bases from J, the gap between germline ends came to 24 bases. The CDR3 extends over 17 amino acids. The CDR3 protein is CAAKGGGRGEGANVLTF. The CDR3, as DNA: TGTGCCGCCAAGGGGGGGGGCCGGGGTGAAGGGGCCAACGTCCTGACTTTC. Complete variable domain (other parts from reference TRBV2 and TRBJ2-6): EPEVTQTPSHQVTQMGQEVILRCVPISNHLYFYWYRQILGQKVEFLVSFYNNEISEKSEIFDDQFSVERPDGSNFTLKIRSTKLEDSAMYFCAAKGGGRGEGANVLTFGAGSRLTVL.

This chain joins TRBV27 and TRBJ2-7; weak D call: TRBD1 (6 bases). CDR1 is MNHEY, CDR2 SMNVEV, per germline (reference sequence). This CDR3 has 13 amino acids. Deletions cut 4 bases from V and 2 bases from J, with 9 bases between. CDR3 nucleotides: TGTGCCAGCAGTTGCCGGGACACCTACGAGCAGTACTTC. It codes for CASSCRDTYEQYF.

In this sample, this clone turned up a few times. V usage is TRBV30 and J usage is TRBJ1-2; TRBD1 matches at 7 bases. CDR1 and CDR2 (germline): GTSNPN, SVGIG (reference sequence). J lost 4 bases, V lost 2 bases, and 7 bases had no gene match. CDR3 length equals 14 residues. This chain's CDR3 is CAWSKQGRSYGYTF. Here the CDR3 DNA reads TGTGCCTGGAGTAAACAGGGGAGGTCCTATGGCTACACCTTC. Full variable domain (remainder filled in from reference TRBV30 and TRBJ1-2): SQTIHQWPATLVQPVGSPLSLECTVEGTSNPNLYWYRQAAGRGLQLLFYSVGIGQISSEVPQNLSASRPQDRQFILSSKKLLLSDSGFYLCAWSKQGRSYGYTFGSGTRLTVV.

This clone has only a few counts. The chain carries TRBV18 and TRBJ2-7; 8 bases line up with TRBD1. Germline V gene sequence: CDR1 KGHSH, CDR2 LQKENI. There are 14 residues in the CDR3. With V trimmed by 2 bases and J by 4 bases, 4 bases remained unmatched. Written as DNA, the CDR3 is TGTGCCAGCTCACCAGCCGACAGGGGATACGAGCAGTACTTC. It specifies CASSPADRGYEQYF.